The T cell receptor (beta chain) described here comes from a study of shared clonotypes between healthy human individuals. Background on the study: Aged between 18 and 49, the donors were a couple of women and three men. The study's findings and limits: It was observed that 5% to 6% of naive CD4 clonotypes were shared across a handful of donors.

Germline-derived CDR1 and CDR2 are ENHRY and SYGVKD. J gave up 4 bases and V 5 bases, and 7 bases lay outside the gene matches. The CDR3 is made up of 15 amino acids. Replicate PCRs from sorted subsets contained roughly 200 ng DNA, which is around 29,000 T cell genomes. Assay used: immunoSEQ multiplex PCR; TCRdb lists only in-frame clones, some missing. The table records about 1 million clones, roughly 80% of them present only once. This clone was found many times. The antigen is not known. The investigators split CD4+ cells into a CD45RA+ naive subset and a CD45RA-negative memory subset. The clonotype originates from a man between 18 and 29 years old in good health. The V call is TRBV10-3, the J call TRBJ2-5; 10 bases map to TRBD2. The sample was memory CD4+ T cells sorted from blood. Specified subset: CD45RA-negative fraction. The CDR3 sequence is CAISIAGGRGETQYF. The DNA of the CDR3 is TGTGCCATCAGTATAGCGGGGGGCCGGGGAGAGACCCAGTACTTC.